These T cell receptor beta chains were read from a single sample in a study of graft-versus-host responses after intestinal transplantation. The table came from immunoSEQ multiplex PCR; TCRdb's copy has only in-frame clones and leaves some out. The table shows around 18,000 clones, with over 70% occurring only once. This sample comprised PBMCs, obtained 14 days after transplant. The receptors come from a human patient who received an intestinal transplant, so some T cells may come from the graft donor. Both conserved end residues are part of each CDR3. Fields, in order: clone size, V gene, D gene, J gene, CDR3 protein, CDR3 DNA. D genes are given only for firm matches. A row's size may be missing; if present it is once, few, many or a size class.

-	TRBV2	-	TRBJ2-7	CASSGYEQYF	TGTGCCAGCAGTGGCTACGAGCAGTACTTC
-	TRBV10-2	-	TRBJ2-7	CASGDGYEQYF	TGCGCCAGTGGAGACGGCTACGAGCAGTACTTC
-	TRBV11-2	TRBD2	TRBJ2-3	CASSLGTSGTDTQYF	TGTGCCAGCAGCTTGGGGACTAGCGGCACAGATACGCAGTATTTT
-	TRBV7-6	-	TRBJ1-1	CASSLSLGNTEAFF	TGTGCCAGCAGCTTATCTTTGGGGAATACTGAAGCTTTCTTT
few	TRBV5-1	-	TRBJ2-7	CASSVYGAEWGGVIGTSAYEQYF	TGCGCCAGCAGCGTATATGGCGCCGAATGGGGTGGGGTCATAGGGACTTCAGCCTACGAGCAGTACTTC
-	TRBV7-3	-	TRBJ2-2	CASSLTNTGELFF	TGTGCCAGCAGCTTAACCAACACCGGGGAGCTGTTTTTT
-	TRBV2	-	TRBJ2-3	CASSEPDTQYF	TGTGCCAGCAGTGAACCAGATACGCAGTATTTT
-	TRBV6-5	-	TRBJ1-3	CASTGGPGNTIYF	TGTGCCAGCACCGGGGGGCCGGGAAACACCATATATTTT
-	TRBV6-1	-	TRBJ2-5	CASSESSGLPDILEQYF	TGTGCCAGCAGTGAATCCTCGGGACTCCCGGACATCCTTGAGCAGTACTTC
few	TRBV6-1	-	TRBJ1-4	CASSETVYNEKLFF	TGTGCCAGCAGTGAGACGGTTTATAATGAAAAACTGTTTTTT
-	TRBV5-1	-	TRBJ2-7	CASSSGKTSSYEQYF	TGCGCCAGCAGTTCGGGGAAAACGAGCTCCTACGAGCAGTACTTC
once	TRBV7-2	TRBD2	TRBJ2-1	CASSLVPLAGGSYNEQFF	TGTGCCAGCAGCTTAGTACCCTTGGCGGGGGGCTCCTACAATGAGCAGTTCTTC
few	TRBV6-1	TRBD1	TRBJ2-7	CASSRDRQYEQYF	TGTGCCAGCAGTCGGGACAGGCAGTACGAGCAGTACTTC
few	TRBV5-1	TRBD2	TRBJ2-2	CASSRLAGEVVGELFF	TGCGCCAGCAGTCGGCTAGCGGGAGAGGTTGTCGGGGAGCTGTTTTTT
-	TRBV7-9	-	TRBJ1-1	CASSLEVGINTEAFF	TGTGCCAGCAGCTTAGAGGTTGGGATAAACACTGAAGCTTTCTTT
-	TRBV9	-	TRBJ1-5	CASSVSPNQPQHF	TGTGCCAGCAGCGTCTCCCCGAATCAGCCCCAGCATTTT
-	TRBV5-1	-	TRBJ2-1	CASSLTPRTLSSYNEQFF	TGCGCCAGCAGCTTGACCCCTCGGACTCTCAGCTCCTACAATGAGCAGTTCTTC
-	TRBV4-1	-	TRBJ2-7	CASSQAEGPPYEQYF	TGCGCCAGCAGCCAAGCCGAGGGGCCCCCCTACGAGCAGTACTTC
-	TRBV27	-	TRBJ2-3	CASSLWDTQYF	TGTGCCAGCAGTTTGTGGGATACGCAGTATTTT
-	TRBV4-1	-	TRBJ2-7	CASSQDSYEQYF	TGCGCCAGCAGCCAAGACAGTTACGAGCAGTACTTC
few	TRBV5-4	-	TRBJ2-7	CASSLSPALYEQYF	TGTGCCAGCAGCTTGTCACCTGCGCTGTACGAGCAGTACTTC
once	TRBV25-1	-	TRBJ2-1	CASRGIADNEQFF	TGTGCCAGCCGAGGAATAGCGGACAATGAGCAGTTCTTC
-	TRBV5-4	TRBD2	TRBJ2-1	CASSRSSCGLAEYNEQFF	TGTGCCAGCAGCCGTTCTTCCTGCGGACTAGCGGAATACAATGAGCAGTTCTTC
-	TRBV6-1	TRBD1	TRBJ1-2	CASSEGTGGNYGYTF	TGTGCCAGCAGTGAAGGGACAGGGGGTAACTATGGCTACACCTTC
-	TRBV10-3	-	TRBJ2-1	CAISENGEAPQFF	TGTGCCATCAGTGAGAACGGGGAGGCGCCGCAGTTCTTC
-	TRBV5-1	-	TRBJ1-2	CASSLVGQNVWGYTF	TGCGCCAGCAGCTTGGTAGGACAGAACGTCTGGGGCTACACCTTC
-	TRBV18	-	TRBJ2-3	CASSPNTDTQYF	TGTGCCAGCTCACCGAACACAGATACGCAGTATTTT
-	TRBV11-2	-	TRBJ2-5	CASSLKRETQYF	TGTGCCAGCAGCTTAAAGAGGGAGACCCAGTACTTC
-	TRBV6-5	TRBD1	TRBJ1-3	CASQQGRGNTIYF	TGTGCCAGCCAACAGGGGAGGGGAAACACCATATATTTT
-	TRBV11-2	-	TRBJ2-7	CASSLEGRDLYEQYF	TGTGCCAGCAGCTTAGAAGGCCGGGACCTCTACGAGCAGTACTTC
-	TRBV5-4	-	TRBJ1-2	CASSFSGVVYGYTF	TGTGCCAGCAGCTTTTCGGGGGTTGTCTATGGCTACACCTTC
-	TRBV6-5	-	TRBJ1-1	CASSYSQGAGGTEAFF	TGTGCCAGCAGTTACTCGCAGGGAGCGGGGGGCACTGAAGCTTTCTTT
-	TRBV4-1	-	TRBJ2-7	CASSQVPFAYEQYF	TGCGCCAGCAGCCAAGTTCCGTTCGCCTACGAGCAGTACTTC
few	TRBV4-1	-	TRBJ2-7	CASSPPDGDEQYF	TGCGCCAGCAGCCCTCCTGACGGGGACGAGCAGTACTTC
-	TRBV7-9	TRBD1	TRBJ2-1	CASSADRGYNEQFF	TGTGCCAGCAGCGCCGACAGGGGGTACAATGAGCAGTTCTTC
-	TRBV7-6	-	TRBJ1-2	CASSARGYGYTF	TGTGCCAGCAGCGCCCGGGGATATGGCTACACCTTC
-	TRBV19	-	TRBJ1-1	CASNGGMNTEAFF	TGTGCCAGTAACGGGGGAATGAACACTGAAGCTTTCTTT
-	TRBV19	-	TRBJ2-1	CASSIGRDYNEQFF	TGTGCCAGTAGTATAGGCCGGGACTACAATGAGCAGTTCTTC
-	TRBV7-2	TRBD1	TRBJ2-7	CASSLEGTGAYEQYF	TGTGCCAGCAGCTTAGAAGGGACAGGGGCCTACGAGCAGTACTTC
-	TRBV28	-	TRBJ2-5	CASSLRAGVRKGEQYF	TGTGCCAGCAGTTTAAGGGCGGGAGTGCGAAAGGGGGAGCAGTACTTC
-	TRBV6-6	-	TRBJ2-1	CASMFAVSYNEQFF	TGTGCCAGCATGTTCGCGGTCTCCTACAATGAGCAGTTCTTC
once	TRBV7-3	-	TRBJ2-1	CASSLNVGVYNEQFF	TGTGCCAGCAGCTTAAACGTCGGGGTCTACAATGAGCAGTTCTTC